The TCR beta chain described here comes from a study of blood T cells in healthy people across ages. As concerns this clonotype: One base away lies a much larger clone, so this may be a sequencing read error.

V shed 2 bases and J shed 4 bases, with 10 bases lying between them. This CDR3 contains 14 residues. A sample-barcoded 5' primer and a J-beta primer mix were used in a second PCR of roughly 7 to 11 cycles. In TCRdb, the 5' RACE reads were re-called with MiXCR into one record per CDR3 protein. The repertoire consists of 850,000 or so distinct CDR3 sequences, with 25% to 35% occurring once and the leading ten covering around 16%. This clonotype was sampled from a woman of 80 years or more in good health. Sample: blood. The chain has TRBV12-3 or TRBV12-4 and TRBJ2-3, with D tentatively TRBD1 (5 bases). The CDR3 coding sequence is TGTGCCAGCAGTTTACCAGGGATCGCAGATACGCAGTATTTT. Translated: CASSLPGIADTQYF.